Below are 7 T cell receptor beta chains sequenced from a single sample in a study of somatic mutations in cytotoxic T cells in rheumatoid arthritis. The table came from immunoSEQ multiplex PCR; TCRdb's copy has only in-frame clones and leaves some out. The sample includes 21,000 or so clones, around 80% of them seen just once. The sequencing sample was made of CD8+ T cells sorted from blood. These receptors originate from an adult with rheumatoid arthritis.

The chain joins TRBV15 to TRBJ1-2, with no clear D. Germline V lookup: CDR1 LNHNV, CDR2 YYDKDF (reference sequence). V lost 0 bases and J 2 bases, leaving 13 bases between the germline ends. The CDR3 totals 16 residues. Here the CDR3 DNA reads TGTGCCACCAGCAGAGATGGGTTAGAAGTCAACTATGGCTACACCTTC. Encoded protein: CATSRDGLEVNYGYTF.

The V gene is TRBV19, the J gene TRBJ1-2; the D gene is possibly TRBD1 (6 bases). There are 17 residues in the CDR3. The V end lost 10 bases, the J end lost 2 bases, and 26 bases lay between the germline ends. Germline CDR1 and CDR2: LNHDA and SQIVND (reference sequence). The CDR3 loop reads CATSIGLPGAANYGYTF. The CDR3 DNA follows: TGTGCCACCTCAATCGGGCTTCCAGGGGCAGCCAACTATGGCTACACCTTC. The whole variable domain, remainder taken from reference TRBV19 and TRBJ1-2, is DGGITQSPKYLFRKEGQNVTLSCEQNLNHDAMYWYRQDPGQGLRLIYYSQIVNDFQKGDIAEGYSVSREKKESFPLTVTSAQKNPTAFYLCATSIGLPGAANYGYTFGSGTRLTVV.

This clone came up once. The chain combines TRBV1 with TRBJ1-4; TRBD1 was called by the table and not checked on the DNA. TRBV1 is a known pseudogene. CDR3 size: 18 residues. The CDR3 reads CTSSQRQETRTPNEKLFF. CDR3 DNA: TGCACCAGCAGCCAACGACAGGAAACCAGAACCCCTAATGAAAAACTGTTTTTT.

The CDR3: CASSPGYGNEQFF. The CDR3 DNA follows: TGTGCCAGCAGCCCAGGGTACGGCAATGAGCAGTTCTTC. V and J are TRBV5-6 and TRBJ2-1; a weak D match, TRBD1 (5 bases). The CDR3 covers 13 residues. Germline V gene sequence: CDR1 SGHDT, CDR2 YYEEEE. The V and J ends lost 4 bases and 6 bases respectively, with 11 bases between them.

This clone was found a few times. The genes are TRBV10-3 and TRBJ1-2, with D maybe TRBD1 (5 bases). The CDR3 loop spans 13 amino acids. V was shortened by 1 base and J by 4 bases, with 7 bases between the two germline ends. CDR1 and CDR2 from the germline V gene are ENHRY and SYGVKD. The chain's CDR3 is CAISEFDSYGYTF. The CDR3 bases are TGTGCCATCAGTGAGTTTGACAGCTATGGCTACACCTTC.

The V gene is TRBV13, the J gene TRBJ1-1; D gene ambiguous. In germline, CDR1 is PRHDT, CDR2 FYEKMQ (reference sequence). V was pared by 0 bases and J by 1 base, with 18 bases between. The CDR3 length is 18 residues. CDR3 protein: CASSLGLIGVLENTEAFF. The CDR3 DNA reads TGTGCCAGCAGCTTAGGCCTAATTGGGGTGTTGGAGAACACTGAAGCTTTCTTT.

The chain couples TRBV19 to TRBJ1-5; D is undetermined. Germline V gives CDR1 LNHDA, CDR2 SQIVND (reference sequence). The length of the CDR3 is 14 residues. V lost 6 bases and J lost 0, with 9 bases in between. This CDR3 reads CASRTDHSNQPQHF. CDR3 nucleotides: TGTGCCAGTAGAACGGACCATAGCAATCAGCCCCAGCATTTT.